This TCR beta chain was found in a study of CD8+ T cells in alopecia areata. Specified treatment: oral pan-JAK inhibitor, 5-10 mg twice daily. The V and J ends lost 2 bases and 9 bases, in that order; junction bases with no gene match: 10. Per the germline V gene, CDR1 is SGDLS and CDR2 is YYNGEE. This CDR3 has 16 amino acids. In the case of this clone: Its specificity is not known.

cDNA prepared by RNA extraction and subsequent reverse transcription served as the template for sequencing. Repertoires were generated with immunoSEQ multiplex PCR, while TCRdb's copy carries only in-frame clones and drops some. The sample carries some 180,000 clones, 50% to 65% recorded once. The study, taken as a whole, reports: In scalp and blood during tofacitinib, many expanded lesional clones persisted.

Sequenced material: CD8+ T cells sorted from blood, taken at week 24, from a patient treated with tofacitinib. The TCR sequence derives from a human donor with alopecia areata. The chain couples TRBV9 to TRBJ2-1, with 11 bases lining up with TRBD2. Here the CDR3 reads CASSVYSGGAHREQFF. In DNA, the CDR3 is TGTGCCAGCAGCGTCTATAGCGGGGGGGCGCATCGTGAGCAGTTCTTC.